One and the same sample provided the 28 T cell receptor beta chains below, sequenced in a study of blood T cell repertoires in COVID-19. This table comes from immunoSEQ multiplex PCR, and its TCRdb copy is limited to in-frame clones, with some not included. The sample shows about 50,000 clones, 76% of them seen only once. The source material was peripheral blood. Source of these receptors: a man aged 50 or older with active or convalescent COVID-19.

V usage is TRBV6-5 and J usage is TRBJ1-2, with D possibly being TRBD1 (5 bases). V was pared by 2 bases and J by 7 bases, with 8 bases between. The length of the CDR3 is 12 residues. Looked up from germline, CDR1 is MNHEY and CDR2 is SVGAGI. The CDR3: CASSYRGSGYTF. The CDR3 DNA follows: TGTGCCAGCAGTTACAGGGGATCTGGCTACACCTTC.

The chain recombines TRBV6-5 with TRBJ1-2; TRBD1 agrees at 9 bases. V shed 4 bases and J 8 bases; nucleotides not matched to a gene: 8. This CDR3 is built from 14 residues. The germline CDR1 and CDR2 sequences are MNHEY and SVGAGI. The CDR3 spells CASSSIGQGRGYTF. CDR3 in DNA: TGTGCCAGCAGTTCAATCGGACAGGGGCGAGGCTACACCTTC.

This clone was detected ten times or more. V is TRBV10-3 and J is TRBJ2-3; no reliable D call. The germline V gene has CDR1 ENHRY and CDR2 SYGVKD. Trimming removed 6 bases from V and 4 bases from J, with 11 bases in between. This CDR3 is built from 13 residues. This CDR3 is CAISLVSADTQYF. The DNA of the CDR3 is TGTGCCATCAGCCTTGTATCAGCAGATACGCAGTATTTT.

Written as DNA, the CDR3 is TGTGCCACCCTCCGGGACAGGGATCGAAACACCATATATTTT. Protein sequence: CATLRDRDRNTIYF. The chain is built from TRBV15 and TRBJ1-3, with TRBD1 matching 9 bases. Germline V lookup: CDR1 LNHNV, CDR2 YYDKDF (reference sequence). This CDR3 comprises 14 residues. J was trimmed by 5 bases and V by 8 bases; bases with no gene match: 7. Variable domain in full (rest from reference TRBV15 and TRBJ1-3): DAMVIQNPRYQVTQFGKPVTLSCSQTLNHNVMYWYQQKSSQAPKLLFHYYDKDFNNEADTPDNFQSRRPNTSFCFLDIRSPGLGDTAMYLCATLRDRDRNTIYFGEGSWLTVV.

This chain connects TRBV11-1 to TRBJ1-1; no clear D. Deletions cut 7 bases from V and 7 bases from J, with 13 bases between. CDR1 is SGHAT, CDR2 FQDESV, per germline (reference sequence). The CDR3 consists of 12 residues. The CDR3 DNA reads as TGTGCCAGCAACCATCGGGTGGGTGAAGCTTTCTTT. This codes for CASNHRVGEAFF.

The gene calls are TRBV19 and TRBJ2-7, with TRBD1 matching over 7 bases. Trimming at V came to 0 bases and at J to 2 bases, leaving 4 bases not matched to a gene. Germline V lookup: CDR1 LNHDA, CDR2 SQIVND (reference sequence). This CDR3 comprises 15 residues. The CDR3 DNA is TGTGCCAGTAGTATAGAGACAGGGATTCCCTACGAGCAGTACTTC. Translation: CASSIETGIPYEQYF.

This chain uses TRBV7-9 with TRBJ1-4; D may be TRBD1 (5 bases). The CDR3 totals 12 residues. The germline V gene encodes CDR1 SEHNR and CDR2 FQNEAQ (reference sequence). With 1 base removed from V and 11 bases from J, the gap between germline ends came to 8 bases. CDR3 sequence reads: CASSLGTSKLFF. The CDR3 nucleotides read TGTGCCAGCAGCTTAGGGACATCTAAACTGTTTTTT.

This clone has a handful of counts. The rearrangement links TRBV2 to TRBJ1-2, with D perhaps TRBD1 (5 bases). There are 13 residues in the CDR3. Between the trimmed V and J ends, which lost 4 bases and 5 bases, there was a span of 11 bases. Germline CDR1 SNHLY, CDR2 FYNNEI. Written as DNA, the CDR3 is TGTGCCAGCAGTGTAACAGGTGCTTATGGCTACACCTTC. This sequence encodes CASSVTGAYGYTF.

The J gene is TRBJ2-7, the V gene TRBV4-2; 11 nucleotides line up with TRBD2. CDR3 length equals 17 residues. Germline CDR1 LGHNA, CDR2 YNFKEQ. Trimming removed 3 bases from V and 6 bases from J; junction bases left unmatched: 13. The CDR3 DNA is TGTGCCAGCAGCCAGCTACTAGCGGGAGCTGGCTTACGCGAGCAGTACTTC. The encoded protein is CASSQLLAGAGLREQYF.

V is TRBV10-3 and J is TRBJ1-2; TRBD1 aligns across 8 bases. The germline CDR1 and CDR2 sequences are ENHRY and SYGVKD. This CDR3 has 13 amino acids. V dropped 8 bases and J dropped 4; count of bases not matched to a gene: 6. CDR3 sequence: CAIQGANAYGYTF. The CDR3, as DNA: TGTGCCATCCAGGGGGCGAACGCCTATGGCTACACCTTC.

J is TRBJ1-2 and V is TRBV6-2 or TRBV6-3; no definite D call. The CDR3 sequence is 15 residues long. CDR1 is MNHEY and CDR2 is SVGEGT in the germline V gene. V lost 5 bases and J 4 bases, leaving 17 bases between the germline ends. The DNA for the CDR3 is TGTGCCAGCAGTCGAGGACTCACAGCCTTCTATGGCTACACCTTC. Its translation is CASSRGLTAFYGYTF.

Concerning this clone: A junction end diverges from the germline sequence, so it may reflect a read error. In the same sample, other DNA sequences code for this CDR3. The chain employs TRBV10-3 and TRBJ2-7; perhaps TRBD2 as D (5 bases). The CDR3 spans 14 residues. Germline V gene data show CDR1 as ENHRY and CDR2 as SYGVKD. The CDR3 here is CAISDYEQSTEQYF. CDR3 coding DNA: TGTGCTATCAGTGACTACGAACAGTCTACGGAGCAGTACTTC.

The chain has TRBV11-2 and TRBJ2-7; D is possibly TRBD1 (5 bases). Germline lookup yields CDR1 SGHAT and CDR2 FQNNGV. The length of the CDR3 is 13 residues. Trimming pared 3 bases from V and 2 bases from J, leaving 8 bases between. The CDR3 DNA sequence: TGTGCCAGCAGCTTGGGGCCGACCTACGAGCAGTACTTC. Translated: CASSLGPTYEQYF.

The rearrangement joins TRBV27 to TRBJ1-5; maybe TRBD1 (5 bases). Germline CDR1 MNHEY, CDR2 SMNVEV (reference sequence). This CDR3 has 14 residues. V was pared by 0 bases and J by 7 bases, with 10 bases between. CDR3 sequence reads: CASSLSGGRQPQHF. DNA for the CDR3: TGTGCCAGCAGTTTATCCGGGGGTCGACAGCCCCAGCATTTT.

The chain carries TRBV11-2 and TRBJ2-1; D may be TRBD1 (5 bases). V was pared by 5 bases and J by 5 bases, with 13 bases between. The length of the CDR3 is 14 residues. CDR1 and CDR2 (germline): SGHAT, FQNNGV. In nucleotides, the CDR3 is TGTGCCAGCAGCACCAATCAGGGAAACAATGAGCAGTTCTTC. It encodes CASSTNQGNNEQFF.

This chain uses TRBV15 with TRBJ2-1; possibly TRBD2 for D (6 bases). Trimming took off 3 bases at V and 4 bases at J, with 13 bases between the two ends. CDR3 length: 15 amino acids. CDR1 and CDR2 from the germline V gene are LNHNV and YYDKDF (reference sequence). The CDR3 loop reads CATSRLAVTYNEQFF. CDR3 bases: TGTGCCACCAGCAGGTTAGCGGTAACTTACAATGAGCAGTTCTTC. Complete variable domain (other parts from reference TRBV15 and TRBJ2-1): DAMVIQNPRYQVTQFGKPVTLSCSQTLNHNVMYWYQQKSSQAPKLLFHYYDKDFNNEADTPDNFQSRRPNTSFCFLDIRSPGLGDTAMYLCATSRLAVTYNEQFFGPGTRLTVL.

The gene calls are TRBV7-2 and TRBJ1-5; possible D gene TRBD1, 5 bases. The V end lost 5 bases, the J end lost 0 bases, and 11 bases lay between the germline ends. The CDR3 extends over 15 amino acids. CDR1 is SGHTA and CDR2 is FQGNSA in the germline V gene. The CDR3 loop is CASSQGGYSNQPQHF. The CDR3 coding sequence is TGTGCCAGCAGCCAGGGCGGTTATAGCAATCAGCCCCAGCATTTT.

The CDR3 region has the DNA TGCGCCAGCAGCTGGGGCAATGGGTATGGCTACACCTTC. Translation gives CASSWGNGYGYTF. The chain combines TRBV5-1 with TRBJ1-2; D is perhaps TRBD1 (5 bases). The CDR3 runs 13 residues. Trimming removed 3 bases at V and 5 bases at J, with 11 bases between. In germline, CDR1 is SGHRS, CDR2 YFSETQ.

The genes are TRBV5-1 and TRBJ2-1; maybe TRBD1 (5 bases). From germline, CDR1 is SGHRS and CDR2 YFSETQ. This CDR3 spans 15 amino acids. V was cut by 2 bases and J by 3 bases, with 12 bases left in between. This CDR3 is CASSLVQGSYNEQFF. The CDR3 nucleotides are TGCGCCAGCAGCTTAGTCCAGGGTAGCTACAATGAGCAGTTCTTC.

This chain uses TRBV9 with TRBJ2-3; D not resolved. CDR1 SGDLS and CDR2 YYNGEE come from the germline V gene. The CDR3 totals 14 residues. V was cut by 3 bases and J by 3 bases, with 11 bases left in between. This CDR3 reads CASSAQTLTDTQYF. The CDR3 DNA reads as TGTGCCAGCAGCGCTCAGACTCTGACAGATACGCAGTATTTT.

V usage is TRBV7-2 and J usage is TRBJ1-5; D is ambiguous. This CDR3 contains 14 residues. CDR1 and CDR2 (germline): SGHTA, FQGNSA. Between the trimmed V and J ends, which lost 5 bases and 4 bases, there was a span of 12 bases. CDR3 sequence (DNA): TGTGCCAGCAGCGAACTAGGACCTAATCAGCCCCAGCATTTT. Encoded protein: CASSELGPNQPQHF.

This clone was counted at least ten times. V and J are TRBV18 and TRBJ1-5; tentative D call: TRBD1 (6 bases). V shed 3 bases and J shed 8 bases, with 8 bases lying between them. Germline lookup yields CDR1 KGHSH and CDR2 LQKENI. This CDR3 has 12 amino acids. DNA of the CDR3: TGTGCCAGCTCACCGACAGGCGAGCCCCAGCATTTT. Translated, it gives CASSPTGEPQHF.

The gene calls are TRBV4-2 and TRBJ1-4, with D uncertain. Germline loops: CDR1 LGHNA, CDR2 YNFKEQ. The length of the CDR3 is 13 residues. V gave up 1 base and J gave up 5 bases, with 5 bases separating them. CDR3 region: CASSQGGNEKLFF. CDR3 DNA: TGTGCCAGCAGCCAAGGAGGGAATGAAAAACTGTTTTTT.

This clone was observed a handful of times. This sequence joins TRBV7-3 and TRBJ1-2; D unresolved. Trimming stripped 2 bases from V and 6 bases from J, with 10 bases between. This CDR3 has 13 residues. Looked up from germline, CDR1 is SGHTA and CDR2 is FQGTGA. The chain's CDR3 is CASSLSVGNGYTF. CDR3 bases: TGTGCCAGCAGCTTATCTGTCGGGAATGGCTACACCTTC.

This sequence joins TRBV28 and TRBJ1-2, with D possibly matching TRBD1 (5 bases). The V gene's germline CDR1 is MDHEN and CDR2 SYDVKM. V was shortened by 6 bases and J by 4 bases, with 18 bases between the two germline ends. There are 15 residues in the CDR3. The CDR3 region is CASRSQQDFLYGYTF. The CDR3 nucleotides are TGTGCCAGCAGAAGCCAACAGGATTTCCTCTATGGCTACACCTTC.

V and J are TRBV7-6 and TRBJ1-4, with no clear D. The V gene lost 4 bases and the J gene lost 7 bases, with 13 bases spanning the gap. CDR3 length: 14 amino acids. Germline V gene sequence: CDR1 SGHVS, CDR2 FNYEAQ. CDR3 amino acids: CASSSGGAREKLFF. CDR3 nucleotide sequence: TGTGCCAGCAGCTCCGGTGGAGCGCGTGAAAAACTGTTTTTT.

The CDR3 sequence is CASSRSRGDTEAFF. DNA of the CDR3: TGTGCCAGCAGCCGCTCCCGCGGGGACACTGAAGCTTTCTTT. The J gene is TRBJ1-1, the V gene TRBV4-2; D gene ambiguous. Germline loops: CDR1 LGHNA, CDR2 YNFKEQ. There are 14 residues in the CDR3. Trimming took off 4 bases at V and 3 bases at J, with 12 bases between the two ends.

The chain joins TRBV10-3 to TRBJ1-6; 7 bases line up with TRBD1. This CDR3 is built from 14 residues. After removal of 6 bases from V and 8 bases from J, the junction contained 7 bases not matched to a gene. Germline V lookup: CDR1 ENHRY, CDR2 SYGVKD. In nucleotides, the CDR3 is TGTGCCATCAGGGAGGGGGCTCAGGATTCACCCCTCCACTTT. Amino acids: CAIREGAQDSPLHF.